These 30 T cell receptor beta chains share one sample of origin, sequenced in a study of beta chain features in type 1 diabetes. Sequenced material consisted of expressed TCRB transcripts (all of the isolated RNA was reverse transcribed). TCRdb keeps only in-frame clones here, not all; method: immunoSEQ multiplex PCR. Of 860,000 or so clones listed, roughly 15% are singletons. The sample taken for sequencing was naive CD4+ T cells from blood. All receptors derive from a woman under 30 in good health.

This clone turned up a few times. V gene TRBV28 combines with J gene TRBJ2-1; 12 nucleotides match TRBD2. Germline CDR1 reads MDHEN; CDR2 reads SYDVKM. This CDR3 has 15 amino acids. V trimming: 3 bases; J trimming: 8 bases; junction bases outside the gene matches: 5. The CDR3 DNA reads as TGTGCCAGCAGTTTCCGGACTAGCGGGAAGTATGAGCAGTTCTTC. Protein: CASSFRTSGKYEQFF.

CDR3 sequence (DNA): TGCAGCGTGAGACAGGGGCTGGGTGAGCAGTACTTC. It encodes CSVRQGLGEQYF. The chain joins TRBV29-1 to TRBJ2-7, with 8 nucleotides matching TRBD1. Trimming took 6 bases from V and 7 from J; bases not matched to a gene: 8. This CDR3 is built from 12 residues. Germline values: CDR1 SQVTM, CDR2 ANQGSEA.

This clone turned up a few times. V gene TRBV18 combines with J gene TRBJ2-7; the D gene is possibly TRBD2 (5 bases). V was cut by 0 bases and J by 8 bases, with 17 bases left in between. The CDR3 totals 15 residues. From germline, CDR1 is KGHSH and CDR2 LQKENI. CDR3: CASSPPYQRLRQQYF. Written as DNA, the CDR3 is TGTGCCAGCTCACCACCCTACCAGAGACTACGCCAGCAGTACTTC.

The chain uses TRBV7-9 and TRBJ2-5; D perhaps matches TRBD1 (6 bases). Germline-derived CDR1 and CDR2 are SEHNR and FQNEAQ (reference sequence). V shed 5 bases and J shed 5 bases, with 15 bases lying between them. CDR3 length equals 14 residues. The CDR3 DNA sequence: TGTGCCAGCAGCCTTACAGGGAGTACGGAGACCCAGTACTTC. Its translation: CASSLTGSTETQYF.

The V call is TRBV6-5, the J call TRBJ2-4; D might be TRBD2 (5 bases). Germline CDR1 and CDR2: MNHEY and SVGAGI. The CDR3 is made up of 14 amino acids. Trimming cost V 5 bases and J 5 bases, with 13 bases left between them. CDR3 sequence: CASSRTLTENIQYF. The DNA of the CDR3 is TGTGCCAGCAGTCGGACTCTCACCGAAAACATTCAGTACTTC.

This clone was seen a few times. The chain carries TRBV7-2 and TRBJ2-5; no clear D. CDR1 and CDR2 from the germline V gene are SGHTA and FQGNSA. V lost 3 bases to trimming and J lost 5 bases, with 13 bases between them. This CDR3 is 14 amino acids long. The CDR3 reads CASSLYGSRETQYF. CDR3 in DNA: TGTGCCAGCAGCTTGTACGGGTCCAGGGAGACCCAGTACTTC. Filled out from reference TRBV7-2 and TRBJ2-5, the complete variable domain reads GAGVSQSPSNKVTEKGKDVELRCDPISGHTALYWYRQSLGQGLEFLIYFQGNSAPDKSGLPSDRFSAERTGGSVSTLTIQRTQQEDSAVYLCASSLYGSRETQYFGPGTRLLVL.

This clone was seen only a few times. The J gene is TRBJ2-1, the V gene TRBV9; 9 positions match TRBD2. Germline assignment: CDR1 SGDLS and CDR2 YYNGEE. This CDR3 has 15 amino acids. The J segment lost 8 bases and the V segment lost 4 bases, leaving 10 bases of the junction unmatched. CDR3 sequence reads: CASSSVAGVSYEQFF. CDR3 DNA: TGTGCCAGCAGCTCAGTAGCGGGAGTCAGCTATGAGCAGTTCTTC.

The chain recombines TRBV11-2 with TRBJ2-5; 8 positions agree with TRBD2. This CDR3 region has 17 residues. Looked up from germline, CDR1 is SGHAT and CDR2 is FQNNGV. J gave up 2 bases and V 3 bases, and 11 bases lay outside the gene matches. The CDR3 here is CASSFMVGSGIQETQYF. CDR3 nucleotides: TGTGCCAGCAGCTTCATGGTCGGTAGCGGGATTCAAGAGACCCAGTACTTC. Filled out from reference TRBV11-2 and TRBJ2-5, the complete variable domain reads EAGVAQSPRYKIIEKRQSVAFWCNPISGHATLYWYQQILGQGPKLLIQFQNNGVVDDSQLPKDRFSAERLKGVDSTLKIQPAKLEDSAVYLCASSFMVGSGIQETQYFGPGTRLLVL.

This clone was observed a handful of times. V gene TRBV6-5 combines with J gene TRBJ2-7; TRBD1 or TRBD2 may be the D gene (5 bases each). V lost 7 bases and J lost 6, with 16 bases in between. CDR1 MNHEY and CDR2 SVGAGI come from the germline V gene. The CDR3 runs 13 residues. CDR3 nucleotides: TGTGCCAGCACCCGGGGTCGTGGGGGCGAGCAGTACTTC. Translating it yields CASTRGRGGEQYF.

This clone was observed a few times. The V and J genes are TRBV6-4 and TRBJ1-4; no clear D. This CDR3 spans 15 amino acids. The germline CDR1 and CDR2 sequences are MRHNA and SNTAGT. The ends were cut back, 5 bases at V and 6 bases at J, with 16 bases in the middle. CDR3 DNA sequence: TGTGCCAGCAGTTACCCCGGGAAGGCCGATGAAAAACTGTTTTTT. Protein product: CASSYPGKADEKLFF.

The chain combines TRBV7-9 with TRBJ2-7; D is uncertain. The CDR3 extends over 12 amino acids. CDR1 is SEHNR, CDR2 FQNEAQ, per germline (reference sequence). V gave up 6 bases and J gave up 0 bases, with 6 bases separating them. CDR3 residues: CASRSISYEQYF. The CDR3 region has the DNA TGTGCCAGCAGGTCAATCTCCTACGAGCAGTACTTC.

This chain links TRBV13 with TRBJ2-3, with D possibly being TRBD1 (6 bases). Germline CDR1 and CDR2: PRHDT and FYEKMQ (reference sequence). V was trimmed by 3 bases and J by 3 bases, leaving 10 bases between them. This CDR3 contains 14 residues. For the CDR3, the DNA is TGTGCCAGCAGCTTGACAGGTTTTACAGATACGCAGTATTTT. Amino acids: CASSLTGFTDTQYF. The full variable domain, in which reference TRBV13 and TRBJ2-3 provide the parts outside the CDR3, is AAGVIQSPRHLIKEKRETATLKCYPIPRHDTVYWYQQGPGQDPQFLISFYEKMQSDKGSIPDRFSAQQFSDYHSELNMSSLELGDSALYFCASSLTGFTDTQYFGPGTRLTVL.

The gene calls are TRBV27 and TRBJ2-7; 13 bases agree with TRBD2. CDR1 and CDR2 (germline): MNHEY, SMNVEV (reference sequence). The CDR3 is made up of 17 amino acids. The trim removed 5 bases at V and 2 bases at J, leaving 9 bases unmatched. The CDR3 DNA follows: TGTGCCAGCAGTCCGCGGACTAGCGGGAGTTGGGCCTACGAGCAGTACTTC. It specifies CASSPRTSGSWAYEQYF.

This chain uses TRBV7-9 with TRBJ2-2; D remains unclear. The CDR3 runs to 18 residues. CDR1 is SEHNR, CDR2 FQNEAQ, per germline (reference sequence). V lost 1 base and J 4 bases, leaving 19 bases between the germline ends. In DNA form, the CDR3 reads TGTGCCAGCAGCTTAGGGCTTTTGGCGGCTAAGGGCACCGGGGAGCTGTTTTTT. The encoded protein is CASSLGLLAAKGTGELFF.

This chain connects TRBV10-3 to TRBJ2-7; 10 bases agree with TRBD1. The germline CDR1 and CDR2 sequences are ENHRY and SYGVKD. V was pared by 9 bases and J by 11 bases, with 13 bases of the junction left unmatched. This CDR3 contains 13 residues. CDR3 residues: CAISGTGEGEKYF. CDR3 DNA sequence: TGTGCCATTTCTGGGACAGGGGAGGGAGAGAAGTACTTC.

This clone occurred a few times. This sequence joins TRBV5-8 and TRBJ2-2; 9 nucleotides align to TRBD2. Germline trimming cut 2 bases from V and 2 bases from J; bases unmatched to any gene: 7. The germline CDR1 and CDR2 sequences are SGHTS and YDEGEE. CDR3 length: 17 residues. Here the CDR3 DNA reads TGTGCCAGCAGCTTCGGGTCGACTAGCGGAAACACCGGGGAGCTGTTTTTT. Translation gives CASSFGSTSGNTGELFF.

A word on this clone: Other nucleotide sequences from this sample produce the same CDR3. V usage is TRBV5-4 and J usage is TRBJ2-5; D remains ambiguous. Germline V lookup: CDR1 SGHNT, CDR2 YYREEE (reference sequence). V gave up 4 bases and J gave up 4 bases, with 8 bases separating them. The CDR3 has 12 residues. The CDR3 sequence is CASSLWAETQYF. CDR3 DNA: TGTGCCAGCAGCCTCTGGGCAGAGACCCAGTACTTC.

This sequence joins TRBV25-1 and TRBJ2-7, with 9 bases aligning to TRBD1. The V gene's germline CDR1 is MGHDK and CDR2 SYGVNS. Losses at the gene ends were 5 bases for V and 2 bases for J; bases not matched to a gene: 10. The CDR3 sequence is 16 residues long. CDR3: CASSSSPGQGTYEQYF. CDR3 nucleotide sequence: TGTGCCAGCAGTTCTTCACCGGGACAGGGTACCTACGAGCAGTACTTC.

The V gene is TRBV27, the J gene TRBJ1-1; no reliable D call. CDR3 size: 16 residues. The germline V gene encodes CDR1 MNHEY and CDR2 SMNVEV (reference sequence). Trimming took off 0 bases at V and 6 bases at J, with 17 bases between the two ends. As DNA, the CDR3 is TGTGCCAGCAGTTTATCGGGAGGGCATGTGGGCTCTGAAGCTTTCTTT. Its protein is CASSLSGGHVGSEAFF.

V is TRBV5-6 and J is TRBJ2-1; 7 positions match TRBD2. V lost 2 bases to trimming and J lost 3 bases; unmatched junction nucleotides: 2. CDR1 and CDR2 from the germline V gene are SGHDT and YYEEEE. The CDR3 is made up of 14 amino acids. Here the CDR3 DNA reads TGTGCCAGCAGCTTAGGACTAGGCTACAATGAGCAGTTCTTC. Amino acids: CASSLGLGYNEQFF.

In its sample, this clone was seen a few times. The chain employs TRBV28 and TRBJ2-3; 7 bases match TRBD2. This CDR3 is 14 amino acids long. J gave up 0 bases and V 6 bases, and 3 bases lay outside the gene matches. Germline CDR1 and CDR2: MDHEN and SYDVKM. CDR3 DNA: TGTGCCAGCAGCCCAGCGGGGAGCACAGATACGCAGTATTTT. This codes for CASSPAGSTDTQYF.

Only a few counts were recorded for this clone. The CDR3 DNA reads as TGTGCCAGCAGTTTACGGGGACAGCCTAATGAAAAACTGTTTTTT. Translating it yields CASSLRGQPNEKLFF. This chain connects TRBV27 to TRBJ1-4, with 7 bases lining up with TRBD1. V shed 2 bases, J shed 3 bases, and the junction held 3 bases outside the gene matches. This CDR3 comprises 15 residues. The germline V gene has CDR1 MNHEY and CDR2 SMNVEV (reference sequence).

This clone was recorded a few times. This chain connects TRBV19 to TRBJ1-5, with TRBD1 as a possible D gene (6 bases). The V gene's germline CDR1 is LNHDA and CDR2 SQIVND (reference sequence). Trimming removed 10 bases at V and 0 bases at J, with 13 bases between. CDR3 length: 14 amino acids. The CDR3 DNA reads TGTGCCACCAGACAGGACTATAGCAATCAGCCCCAGCATTTT. Residues: CATRQDYSNQPQHF.

The CDR3 region has the DNA TGTGCCAGCAGCCCCGGGACACCAGTCTCTGGGGCCAACGTCCTGACTTTC. Its translation: CASSPGTPVSGANVLTF. The chain joins TRBV7-6 to TRBJ2-6, with D possibly matching TRBD1 (6 bases). Germline-derived CDR1 and CDR2 are SGHVS and FNYEAQ. The CDR3 has 17 residues. The germline V and J ends were trimmed by 5 bases and 0 bases, with 14 bases remaining between them.

This clone was counted ten times or more. The CDR3 nucleotides are TGTGCCAGCAGCTACGGCTACAATGAGCAGTTCTTC. Encoded protein: CASSYGYNEQFF. The chain uses TRBV13 and TRBJ2-1; D remains unclear. The CDR3 has 12 amino acids. Germline CDR1 and CDR2: PRHDT and FYEKMQ (reference sequence). Trimming pared 4 bases from V and 3 bases from J, leaving 4 bases between.

This clone was seen only a few times. The genes are TRBV7-2 and TRBJ2-3, with TRBD1 matching 7 bases. The CDR3 is 15 amino acids. Germline V gene lookup returns CDR1 SGHTA and CDR2 FQGNSA. V trimming: 2 bases; J trimming: 2 bases; junction bases outside the gene matches: 4. This CDR3 reads CASSLSGQTTDTQYF. As DNA, the CDR3 is TGTGCCAGCAGCTTATCGGGACAGACCACAGATACGCAGTATTTT.

The rearrangement joins TRBV28 to TRBJ2-7, with 9 bases identical to TRBD1. Germline V gene data show CDR1 as MDHEN and CDR2 as SYDVKM. V shed 6 bases and J 2 bases; nucleotides not matched to a gene: 8. CDR3 length equals 15 residues. The CDR3 DNA is TGTGCCAGCAGCCCGGGACAGGGATTCGCCTACGAGCAGTACTTC. Translation gives CASSPGQGFAYEQYF.

The rearrangement links TRBV7-9 to TRBJ1-2; 10 bases agree with TRBD1. The CDR3 has 17 amino acids. Losses at the gene ends were 6 bases for V and 4 bases for J; bases not matched to a gene: 14. Germline CDR1 and CDR2: SEHNR and FQNEAQ (reference sequence). The CDR3 reads CASSLRRQGARIYGYTF. For the CDR3, the DNA is TGTGCCAGCAGTCTCCGGCGACAGGGGGCTCGGATCTATGGCTACACCTTC.

On this clone itself: Within the sample, other DNA sequences also encode this same CDR3. This rearrangement joins TRBV25-1 to TRBJ2-2; D unclear. CDR3 length equals 12 residues. Germline-derived CDR1 and CDR2 are MGHDK and SYGVNS. V shed 6 bases and J shed 5 bases, with 7 bases lying between them. CDR3 loop: CASSLGTGELFF. As DNA, the CDR3 is TGTGCCAGCAGCCTGGGGACCGGGGAGCTGTTTTTT.

In the case of this clone: Other nucleotide sequences from this sample produce the same CDR3. The J gene is TRBJ1-2, the V gene TRBV21-1. TRBV21-1 is marked as a pseudogene. This CDR3 has 11 residues. CDR3 nucleotide sequence: TGTGCCAGCAGCAAGGACTATGGCTACACCTTC. This codes for CASSKDYGYTF.